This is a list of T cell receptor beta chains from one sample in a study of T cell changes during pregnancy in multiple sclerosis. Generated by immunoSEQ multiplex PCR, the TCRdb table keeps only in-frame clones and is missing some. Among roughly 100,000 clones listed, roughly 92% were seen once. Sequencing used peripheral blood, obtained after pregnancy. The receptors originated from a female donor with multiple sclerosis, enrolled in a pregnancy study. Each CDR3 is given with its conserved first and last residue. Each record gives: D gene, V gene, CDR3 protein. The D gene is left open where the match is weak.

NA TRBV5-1 CASSLMGEVTEAFF
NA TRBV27 CASSSPGDYEQYF
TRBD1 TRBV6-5 CASSYLGQGINYGYTF
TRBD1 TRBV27 CASSSTGTYINEKLFF
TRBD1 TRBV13 CASSGTGVLAKNIQYF
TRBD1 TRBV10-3 CATRTGAPNSPLHF
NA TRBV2 CASSNRGGIYEQYF
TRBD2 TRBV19 CASSKVSSGYEQYF
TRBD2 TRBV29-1 CSVRAGATTSSYEQYF
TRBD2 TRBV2 CASSEWGGGTQYF
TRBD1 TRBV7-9 CASSRRQGSYNEQFF
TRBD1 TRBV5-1 CASSWGDRVNEKLFF
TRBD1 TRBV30 CAWSEGAGVKNIQYF
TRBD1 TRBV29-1 CSVSPGQAGVPQHF
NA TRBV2 CASSEIRDTEAFF
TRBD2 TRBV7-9 CASSASSGANTGELFF
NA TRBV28 CASTLGPSLYNEQFF
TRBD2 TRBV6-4 CASSSAGGGTDTQYF
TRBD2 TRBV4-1 CASSQDPGGDYEQYF
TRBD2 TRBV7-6 CASSPLGGYTDTQYF
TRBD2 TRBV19 CASSMRLAGGWNEQFF
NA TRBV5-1 CASSLDGFVEQYF
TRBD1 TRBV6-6 CASRRPGQTSYEQYF
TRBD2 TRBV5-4 CASSRTSSYNEQFF
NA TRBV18 CASLGGPNSPLHF
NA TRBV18 CASSPLTGNTEAFF
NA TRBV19 CASSIARGNEKLFF
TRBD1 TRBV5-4 CASSPDRAASYEQYF
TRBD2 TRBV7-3 CASSLSGLASGQTGELFF
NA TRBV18 CASSPGGTDTQYF
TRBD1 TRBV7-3 CASSPNGQGEATEAFF
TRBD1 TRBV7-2 CASSPTSRDRLLGTQYF
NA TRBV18 CASSPKRGYQPQHF
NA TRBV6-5 CASSYWQGGETQYF
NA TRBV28 CASSFFAGAGGYTF
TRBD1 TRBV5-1 CASSTDRGQVGELFF
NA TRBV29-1 CSVVGEVLRSEAFF
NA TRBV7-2 CASSLRTDSNQPQHF
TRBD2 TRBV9 CASSVGLAGVGDTQYF
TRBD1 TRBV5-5 CASSSGTVLSPGGYTF
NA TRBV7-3 CASSYGGYTEAFF
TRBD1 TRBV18 CASSSDRDEKLFF
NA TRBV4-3 CASSQDAAGAYEQYF
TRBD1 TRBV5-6 CASSISGQPIYNEQFF
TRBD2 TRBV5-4 CASSLGRLAGDSYEQYF
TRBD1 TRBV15 CATSRGQGVGGYTF
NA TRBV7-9 CASSRGLTNTEAFF